A selection of T cell receptor beta chains follows, all from one sample in a study of T cell repertoires in cytomegalovirus infection. TCRdb fed the reads into MiXCR, producing one record per CDR3 protein. The data contain a few hundred thousand distinct CDR3 sequences, roughly 13% of them singletons. Sequencing was carried out using PBMCs. The origin of the receptors is a human donor in good health (CMV status not recorded). Some clones in this sample may be carry-over from other donors' samples. The CDR3 runs from the conserved cysteine through the conserved F or W. The order of the fields is V gene, J gene, clone size, D gene, CDR3 protein, CDR3 DNA. D genes are given only for firm matches. The size of a clone is reported for some rows only, either as once, few or many, or as a class for expanded clones.

V gene: TRBV29-1
J gene: TRBJ2-5
clone size: .
D gene: .
CDR3 protein: CSVEDPRGQYGETQYF
CDR3 DNA: TGCAGCGTTGAAGACCCTCGGGGGCAATACGGAGAGACCCAGTACTTC

V gene: TRBV7-8
J gene: TRBJ1-5
clone size: many
D gene: TRBD1
CDR3 protein: CASSTGEGQPQHF
CDR3 DNA: TGTGCCAGCAGCACAGGGGAGGGCCAGCCCCAGCATTTT

V gene: TRBV7-2
J gene: TRBJ1-6
clone size: many
D gene: .
CDR3 protein: CASSLWRTENSPLHF
CDR3 DNA: TGTGCCAGCAGCTTATGGAGGACAGAAAATTCACCCCTCCACTTT

V gene: TRBV20-1
J gene: TRBJ2-1
clone size: .
D gene: .
CDR3 protein: CSARPIVGYNEQFF
CDR3 DNA: TGCAGTGCTAGACCTATAGTGGGGTACAATGAGCAGTTCTTC

V gene: TRBV6-2/TRBV6-3
J gene: TRBJ2-1
clone size: many
D gene: .
CDR3 protein: CASSDRNEQFF
CDR3 DNA: TGTGCCAGCAGTGACCGAAATGAGCAGTTCTTC

V gene: TRBV2
J gene: TRBJ1-6
clone size: few
D gene: .
CDR3 protein: CASGGHPLFPLHF
CDR3 DNA: TGTGCCAGCGGTGGACACCCACTGTTCCCCCTCCACTTT

V gene: TRBV7-7
J gene: TRBJ2-3
clone size: many
D gene: .
CDR3 protein: CASSFRAGTDTQYF
CDR3 DNA: TGTGCTAGCAGCTTCCGGGCGGGCACAGATACGCAGTATTTT

V gene: TRBV27
J gene: TRBJ2-7
clone size: many
D gene: .
CDR3 protein: CASSFINRVYEQYF
CDR3 DNA: TGTGCCAGCAGTTTTATCAACAGGGTATACGAGCAGTACTTC

V gene: TRBV20-1
J gene: TRBJ1-5
clone size: .
D gene: .
CDR3 protein: CSAHMGGAQPQHF
CDR3 DNA: TGCAGTGCTCATATGGGAGGGGCTCAGCCCCAGCATTTT

V gene: TRBV7-2
J gene: TRBJ2-4
clone size: many
D gene: TRBD1
CDR3 protein: CASSLVGQGDIQYF
CDR3 DNA: TGTGCCAGCAGCTTAGTGGGACAGGGGGACATTCAGTACTTC

V gene: TRBV20-1
J gene: TRBJ2-2
clone size: many
D gene: .
CDR3 protein: CSAREQLFGELFF
CDR3 DNA: TGCAGTGCTAGAGAGCAACTTTTCGGGGAGCTGTTTTTT

V gene: TRBV12-3/TRBV12-4
J gene: TRBJ2-7
clone size: .
D gene: TRBD2
CDR3 protein: CASSSSGGRRGEQYF
CDR3 DNA: TGTGCCAGCAGTTCGTCGGGAGGGCGCAGAGGGGAGCAGTACTTC

V gene: TRBV10-3
J gene: TRBJ2-5
clone size: many
D gene: TRBD1
CDR3 protein: CAISPRTGQGASETQYF
CDR3 DNA: TGTGCCATCAGTCCCAGAACCGGACAGGGGGCATCAGAGACCCAGTACTTC

V gene: TRBV29-1
J gene: TRBJ2-2
clone size: .
D gene: .
CDR3 protein: CSVRGGLDTGELFF
CDR3 DNA: TGCAGCGTTAGGGGGGGATTGGACACCGGGGAGCTGTTTTTT

V gene: TRBV7-9
J gene: TRBJ1-2
clone size: many
D gene: TRBD1
CDR3 protein: CASSTGDRYGYTF
CDR3 DNA: TGTGCCAGCAGCACAGGGGACCGCTATGGCTACACCTTC

V gene: TRBV28
J gene: TRBJ1-3
clone size: .
D gene: .
CDR3 protein: CPSSLQPGNTIYF
CDR3 DNA: TGTCCCAGCAGTTTGCAGCCTGGAAACACCATATATTTT

V gene: TRBV29-1
J gene: TRBJ2-5
clone size: .
D gene: .
CDR3 protein: CSVARTTIPKETQYF
CDR3 DNA: TGCAGCGTTGCGAGGACAACCATTCCAAAAGAGACCCAGTACTTC

V gene: TRBV12-3/TRBV12-4
J gene: TRBJ2-5
clone size: .
D gene: TRBD1
CDR3 protein: CASSFRTGVSQETQYF
CDR3 DNA: TGTGCCAGCAGTTTTCGGACAGGGGTTAGTCAAGAGACCCAGTACTTC

V gene: TRBV10-3
J gene: TRBJ2-3
clone size: few
D gene: TRBD1
CDR3 protein: CAISGPGQGRDTQYF
CDR3 DNA: TGTGCCATCAGTGGGCCGGGACAGGGACGGGATACGCAGTATTTT

V gene: TRBV7-6
J gene: TRBJ2-7
clone size: many
D gene: .
CDR3 protein: CASSLALGWEQYF
CDR3 DNA: TGTGCCAGCAGCTTAGCATTGGGTTGGGAGCAGTACTTC

V gene: TRBV7-2
J gene: TRBJ1-3
clone size: few
D gene: .
CDR3 protein: CASTHSPGNTIYF
CDR3 DNA: TGTGCCAGCACCCATAGCCCTGGAAACACCATATATTTT

V gene: TRBV7-9
J gene: TRBJ2-7
clone size: many
D gene: TRBD1
CDR3 protein: CASSFDRVREQYF
CDR3 DNA: TGTGCCAGCAGCTTCGACAGGGTCCGGGAGCAGTACTTC

V gene: TRBV7-2
J gene: TRBJ2-5
clone size: many
D gene: .
CDR3 protein: CASSFRTVQETQYF
CDR3 DNA: TGTGCCAGCAGCTTCAGGACAGTCCAAGAGACCCAGTACTTC

V gene: TRBV6-6
J gene: TRBJ2-1
clone size: .
D gene: TRBD2
CDR3 protein: CASSDGLAGGYEQFF
CDR3 DNA: TGTGCCAGCAGTGACGGACTAGCGGGAGGTTATGAGCAGTTCTTC

V gene: TRBV27
J gene: TRBJ2-7
clone size: .
D gene: .
CDR3 protein: CASSLRVEKYEQYF
CDR3 DNA: TGTGCCAGCAGTTTAAGGGTTGAGAAATACGAGCAGTACTTC

V gene: TRBV5-4
J gene: TRBJ1-1
clone size: .
D gene: .
CDR3 protein: CASSLETAAPEAFF
CDR3 DNA: TGTGCCAGCAGCTTGGAAACCGCGGCGCCTGAAGCTTTCTTT

V gene: TRBV6-2/TRBV6-3
J gene: TRBJ2-1
clone size: few
D gene: TRBD2
CDR3 protein: CASSSTMTSHEQFF
CDR3 DNA: TGTGCCAGCAGTTCGACAATGACTAGCCATGAGCAGTTCTTC

V gene: TRBV29-1
J gene: TRBJ2-5
clone size: many
D gene: TRBD2
CDR3 protein: CSVRPSGRYQETQYF
CDR3 DNA: TGCAGCGTTCGGCCTAGCGGGCGGTACCAAGAGACCCAGTACTTC

V gene: TRBV9
J gene: TRBJ1-1
clone size: many
D gene: TRBD1
CDR3 protein: CASSVDRGELFTEAFF
CDR3 DNA: TGTGCCAGCAGCGTTGACAGGGGTGAGTTGTTCACTGAAGCTTTCTTT

V gene: TRBV20-1
J gene: TRBJ2-7
clone size: many
D gene: TRBD1
CDR3 protein: CSAREDRGLEEQYF
CDR3 DNA: TGCAGTGCTAGAGAGGACAGGGGGCTGGAGGAGCAGTACTTC

V gene: TRBV28
J gene: TRBJ2-7
clone size: many
D gene: .
CDR3 protein: CASSGAVGPMIVVGEQYF
CDR3 DNA: TGTGCCAGCAGTGGGGCCGTGGGACCTATGATTGTAGTGGGAGAGCAGTACTTC

V gene: TRBV5-1
J gene: TRBJ2-1
clone size: many
D gene: TRBD1
CDR3 protein: CASSLTGVGLSYNEQFF
CDR3 DNA: TGCGCCAGCAGCTTAACAGGGGTTGGCCTCTCCTACAATGAGCAGTTCTTC

V gene: TRBV7-6
J gene: TRBJ2-5
clone size: many
D gene: .
CDR3 protein: CASSLEVSGATFETQYF
CDR3 DNA: TGTGCCAGCAGCTTAGAAGTCTCCGGGGCGACTTTCGAGACCCAGTACTTC

V gene: TRBV12-3/TRBV12-4
J gene: TRBJ1-3
clone size: .
D gene: .
CDR3 protein: CASTSRAWQGRSTIYF
CDR3 DNA: TGTGCCAGCACCTCCAGAGCCTGGCAGGGGAGAAGCACCATATATTTT

V gene: TRBV18
J gene: TRBJ2-6
clone size: few
D gene: .
CDR3 protein: CASSPQVGSGANVLTF
CDR3 DNA: TGTGCCAGCTCACCCCAAGTGGGTTCGGGGGCCAACGTCCTGACTTTC

V gene: TRBV7-4
J gene: TRBJ1-1
clone size: few
D gene: .
CDR3 protein: CASSLSRAWDEAFF
CDR3 DNA: TGTGCCAGCAGCTTGTCCAGGGCGTGGGATGAAGCTTTCTTT

V gene: TRBV19
J gene: TRBJ2-3
clone size: .
D gene: .
CDR3 protein: CASSITSRDTQYF
CDR3 DNA: TGTGCCAGTAGTATAACGTCGAGGGATACGCAGTATTTT

V gene: TRBV11-2
J gene: TRBJ2-2
clone size: few
D gene: TRBD1
CDR3 protein: CAIGQGRPGELFF
CDR3 DNA: TGTGCCATCGGACAGGGGAGGCCCGGGGAGCTGTTTTTT

V gene: TRBV29-1
J gene: TRBJ2-4
clone size: .
D gene: .
CDR3 protein: CSVKELGVSDIQYF
CDR3 DNA: TGCAGCGTCAAAGAGCTGGGAGTTAGTGACATTCAGTACTTC

V gene: TRBV7-2
J gene: TRBJ2-3
clone size: many
D gene: .
CDR3 protein: CASTLRLGTPARDTQYF
CDR3 DNA: TGTGCCAGCACCTTAAGACTGGGGACTCCGGCGAGAGATACGCAGTATTTT

V gene: TRBV29-1
J gene: TRBJ1-1
clone size: .
D gene: .
CDR3 protein: CSVEGGSSYTEAFF
CDR3 DNA: TGCAGCGTTGAGGGGGGGTCCTCTTACACTGAAGCTTTCTTT

V gene: TRBV10-3
J gene: TRBJ2-5
clone size: .
D gene: .
CDR3 protein: CAISELRQGGQETQYF
CDR3 DNA: TGTGCCATCAGTGAGCTTCGACAGGGAGGCCAGGAGACCCAGTACTTC

V gene: TRBV7-9
J gene: TRBJ2-7
clone size: many
D gene: TRBD1
CDR3 protein: CASSWSGDRLAYEQYF
CDR3 DNA: TGTGCCAGCAGCTGGTCGGGGGACAGGCTTGCCTACGAGCAGTACTTC

V gene: TRBV7-9
J gene: TRBJ2-3
clone size: many
D gene: TRBD1
CDR3 protein: CASSSTGGAWGDTQYF
CDR3 DNA: TGTGCCAGCAGCTCGACAGGGGGCGCATGGGGAGATACGCAGTATTTT

V gene: TRBV28
J gene: TRBJ2-7
clone size: .
D gene: .
CDR3 protein: CASRTEVYEQYF
CDR3 DNA: TGTGCCAGCAGAACAGAAGTCTACGAGCAGTACTTC

V gene: TRBV6-2/TRBV6-3
J gene: TRBJ2-1
clone size: .
D gene: .
CDR3 protein: CASSYSGLSHLNEQFF
CDR3 DNA: TGTGCCAGCAGTTACTCAGGACTATCCCACCTGAATGAGCAGTTCTTC

V gene: TRBV7-9
J gene: TRBJ2-1
clone size: many
D gene: TRBD2
CDR3 protein: CASSLLAGGNEQFF
CDR3 DNA: TGTGCCAGCAGCTTACTAGCGGGAGGCAATGAGCAGTTCTTC

V gene: TRBV28
J gene: TRBJ2-7
clone size: many
D gene: .
CDR3 protein: CASSFGGANYEQYF
CDR3 DNA: TGTGCCAGCAGTTTCGGGGGCGCAAATTACGAGCAGTACTTC

V gene: TRBV4-3
J gene: TRBJ2-3
clone size: few
D gene: .
CDR3 protein: CASSQDIERNTDTQYF
CDR3 DNA: TGCGCCAGCAGCCAAGATATTGAGCGGAACACAGATACGCAGTATTTT

V gene: TRBV7-6
J gene: TRBJ2-2
clone size: .
D gene: TRBD1
CDR3 protein: CASSETGSPTGKLFF
CDR3 DNA: TGTGCTAGCAGTGAGACAGGGTCTCCGACCGGGAAGCTGTTTTTT